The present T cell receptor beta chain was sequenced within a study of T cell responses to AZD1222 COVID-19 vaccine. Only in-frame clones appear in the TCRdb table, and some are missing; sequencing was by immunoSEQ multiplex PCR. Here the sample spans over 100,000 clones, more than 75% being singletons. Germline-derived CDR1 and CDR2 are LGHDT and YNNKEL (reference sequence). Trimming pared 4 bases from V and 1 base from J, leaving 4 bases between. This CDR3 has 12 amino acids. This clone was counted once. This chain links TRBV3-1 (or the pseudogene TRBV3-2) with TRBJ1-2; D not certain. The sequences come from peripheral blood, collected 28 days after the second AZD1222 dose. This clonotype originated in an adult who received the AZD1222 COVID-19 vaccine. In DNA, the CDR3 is TGTGCCAGCAGCCTTTTTAACTATGGCTACACCTTC. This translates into CASSLFNYGYTF.